Shown below are 31 T cell receptor beta chains from a single sample sequenced in a study of blood T cell repertoires in COVID-19. Sequencing used immunoSEQ multiplex PCR; TCRdb keeps in-frame clones, though not all of them. The data show 250,000 or so clones, 80% to 90% seen once. The sequencing input was PBMCs or T cells enriched from blood (not recorded which). Receptors originate from a woman in her fifties or sixties who had recovered from COVID-19.

This sequence joins TRBV27 and TRBJ1-2; 9 positions match TRBD1. The V gene's germline CDR1 is MNHEY and CDR2 SMNVEV (reference sequence). J lost 7 bases, V lost 3 bases, and 6 bases had no gene match. This CDR3 is 14 amino acids long. The CDR3 protein is CASSFGTGSRGYTF. CDR3 coding DNA: TGTGCCAGCAGTTTTGGGACAGGGAGTCGTGGCTACACCTTC.

Here the CDR3 DNA reads TGTGCCAGCAGCTTATTGTCTAGGTTACGCACAGATACGCAGTATTTT. Translation: CASSLLSRLRTDTQYF. This rearrangement joins TRBV5-6 to TRBJ2-3; no definite D call. CDR3 length: 16 amino acids. Trimming shortened V by 2 bases and J by 1 base, and 14 bases separated the two germline ends. Germline-derived CDR1 and CDR2 are SGHDT and YYEEEE.

The chain has TRBV21-1 and TRBJ2-1; the table gives TRBD2 as D, unverified against the DNA. TRBV21-1 counts as a pseudogene. The CDR3 length is 19 residues. In DNA form, the CDR3 reads TGTGCCAGCAGCAAAGCTAAGGAGGTCTGCGGGGCCGGATACAATGAGCAGTTCTTC. Protein: CASSKAKEVCGAGYNEQFF.

The gene calls are TRBV18 and TRBJ2-1; D is uncertain. The germline V gene encodes CDR1 KGHSH and CDR2 LQKENI. V was clipped by 1 base and J by 4 bases, with 17 bases between them. The CDR3 is 17 amino acids. The CDR3 region is CASSPRVPQSLYNEQFF. The CDR3 DNA reads TGTGCCAGCTCACCACGGGTGCCACAGTCGCTTTACAATGAGCAGTTCTTC.

This clone has only one observation. This chain connects TRBV28 to TRBJ1-6; D not certain. The CDR3 extends over 16 amino acids. Germline-derived CDR1 and CDR2 are MDHEN and SYDVKM. V was cut by 4 bases and J by 6 bases, with 16 bases left in between. The CDR3 nucleotides read TGTGCCAGCAGTTCCGACTCATTACTCCTTAATTCACCCCTCCACTTT. Translating gives CASSSDSLLLNSPLHF.

The J gene is TRBJ2-5, the V gene TRBV29-1; unclear D gene. The CDR3 loop spans 13 amino acids. Trimming stripped 4 bases from V and 0 bases from J, with 9 bases between. The germline V gene encodes CDR1 SQVTM and CDR2 ANQGSEA. The CDR3 nucleotides are TGCAGCGTTGGTTTCCAGTACCAAGAGACCCAGTACTTC. Translating it yields CSVGFQYQETQYF.

The CDR3 nucleotides read TGTGCTAGTGGTATACGTAGCGTCCCGACCATCTACAATGAGCAGTTCTTC. Amino acid sequence: CASGIRSVPTIYNEQFF. This chain connects TRBV12-5 to TRBJ2-1; TRBD2 might be the D (5 bases). The V gene lost 5 bases and the J gene lost 3 bases, with 20 bases spanning the gap. Germline values: CDR1 LGHNT, CDR2 FRNRAP. The CDR3 contains 17 residues. Variable domain in full (rest from reference TRBV12-5 and TRBJ2-1): DARVTQTPRHKVTEMGQEVTMRCQPILGHNTVFWYRQTMMQGLELLAYFRNRAPLDDSGMPKDRFSAEMPDATLATLKIQPSEPRDSAVYFCASGIRSVPTIYNEQFFGPGTRLTVL.

This rearrangement joins TRBV5-4 to TRBJ2-1, with 7 positions matching TRBD2. The CDR3 is 13 residues long. Looked up from germline, CDR1 is SGHNT and CDR2 is YYREEE (reference sequence). The ends lost 2 bases at V and 5 bases at J; junction bases unmatched: 1. The DNA of the CDR3 is TGTGCCAGCAGCTTTGGGACTAACAATGAGCAGTTCTTC. It yields the protein CASSFGTNNEQFF.

This chain connects TRBV28 to TRBJ1-5, with 8 bases matching TRBD1. The CDR3 consists of 16 residues. CDR1 and CDR2 (germline): MDHEN, SYDVKM. V shed 2 bases and J 3 bases; nucleotides not matched to a gene: 6. CDR3 protein: CASSLRQGMYNQPQHF. CDR3 coding DNA: TGTGCCAGCAGTTTACGACAGGGGATGTACAATCAGCCCCAGCATTTT.

The rearrangement links TRBV18 to TRBJ1-4; 9 nucleotides align to TRBD1. This CDR3 has 15 amino acids. V lost 3 bases to trimming and J lost 5 bases; unmatched junction nucleotides: 4. Germline assignment: CDR1 KGHSH and CDR2 LQKENI. CDR3 sequence: CASSPPTGGNEKLFF. CDR3 DNA sequence: TGTGCCAGCTCACCGCCGACAGGGGGGAATGAAAAACTGTTTTTT. Using reference TRBV18 and TRBJ1-4 for the parts outside the CDR3, the full variable domain is NAGVMQNPRHLVRRRGQEARLRCSPMKGHSHVYWYRQLPEEGLKFMVYLQKENIIDESGMPKERFSAEFPKEGPSILRIQQVVRGDSAAYFCASSPPTGGNEKLFFGSGTQLSVL.

This chain uses TRBV19 with TRBJ2-5; 7 bases agree with TRBD1. From germline, CDR1 is LNHDA and CDR2 SQIVND (reference sequence). Trimming at V came to 9 bases and at J to 6 bases, leaving 10 bases not matched to a gene. This CDR3 region has 13 residues. The CDR3 nucleotides are TGTGCCAGCCGACAGGGACAGTACCAGACCCAGTACTTC. Translating it yields CASRQGQYQTQYF.

The chain joins TRBV5-1 to TRBJ1-4, with 10 bases that match TRBD1. The CDR3 runs 14 residues. Germline loops: CDR1 SGHRS, CDR2 YFSETQ. Losses at the gene ends were 2 bases for V and 8 bases for J; bases not matched to a gene: 3. CDR3 protein: CASSFGTGEEKLFF. CDR3 DNA sequence: TGCGCCAGCAGCTTTGGGACAGGGGAGGAAAAACTGTTTTTT.

The chain uses TRBV5-1 and TRBJ1-6, with TRBD1 identical over 8 bases. J lost 6 bases, V lost 4 bases, and 6 bases had no gene match. Germline loops: CDR1 SGHRS, CDR2 YFSETQ. The CDR3 contains 15 residues. The CDR3 DNA reads as TGCGCCAGCAGCAGGGGACAGGCCTCTAATTCACCCCTCCACTTT. It codes for CASSRGQASNSPLHF.

The chain employs TRBV6-6 and TRBJ2-3, with 10 bases that match TRBD2. J lost 5 bases, V lost 6 bases, and 5 bases had no gene match. This CDR3 is 14 amino acids long. Per germline, CDR1 MNHNY and CDR2 SVGAGI (reference sequence). CDR3 bases: TGTGCCAGCAGCCTAGCGGGAGCGGGAGATACGCAGTATTTT. Protein: CASSLAGAGDTQYF.

The chain has TRBV21-1 and TRBJ2-3; the table assigns TRBD1, which was not confirmed against the DNA. TRBV21-1 is a pseudogene. CDR3 length: 16 residues. The CDR3 region has the DNA TGTGCCAGCAGCAAAGAAAAGGGACAGGGGGCAGATACGCAGTATTTT. Protein: CASSKEKGQGADTQYF.

The chain is built from TRBV10-1 and TRBJ1-2, with 9 nucleotides matching TRBD1. Germline CDR1 WNHNN, CDR2 SYGVQD (reference sequence). V dropped 5 bases and J dropped 6; count of bases not matched to a gene: 4. CDR3 length: 13 residues. The DNA for the CDR3 is TGCGCCAGCAGTCCCGGGACAGGGAATGGCTACACCTTC. Encoded protein: CASSPGTGNGYTF.

The chain recombines TRBV2 with TRBJ1-2; D remains unclear. Germline V lookup: CDR1 SNHLY, CDR2 FYNNEI. The CDR3 contains 12 residues. V lost 1 base, J lost 8 bases, and 8 bases lay in between. The CDR3 region has the DNA TGTGCCAGCAGTGAAGAAGATAGAGGCTACACCTTC. Protein sequence: CASSEEDRGYTF.

The chain combines TRBV25-1 with TRBJ1-5; TRBD1 matches at 9 bases. CDR1 and CDR2 from the germline V gene are MGHDK and SYGVNS. With 6 bases clipped from V and 3 bases from J, the junction kept 3 bases outside the gene matches. This CDR3 has 14 amino acids. The CDR3 region has the DNA TGTGCCAGCAGGGGACAGGGAAACAATCAGCCCCAGCATTTT. The encoded protein is CASRGQGNNQPQHF.

The genes are TRBV28 and TRBJ1-6, with TRBD1 identical over 8 bases. Per the germline V gene, CDR1 is MDHEN and CDR2 is SYDVKM. Trimming took 7 bases from V and 9 from J; bases not matched to a gene: 14. The CDR3 is made up of 16 amino acids. The CDR3 region is CASTFSAGQAASPLHF. In DNA, the CDR3 is TGTGCCAGCACCTTCTCGGCGGGACAGGCGGCTTCACCCCTCCACTTT.

The chain carries TRBV5-4 and TRBJ2-2, with TRBD1 matching 9 bases. The CDR3 sequence is 14 residues long. From germline, CDR1 is SGHNT and CDR2 YYREEE (reference sequence). Trimming took 3 bases from V and 7 from J; bases not matched to a gene: 4. CDR3 in amino acids: CASSSQGANGELFF. CDR3 nucleotide sequence: TGTGCCAGCAGCTCACAGGGGGCCAACGGGGAGCTGTTTTTT.

The chain employs TRBV28 and TRBJ2-1; 11 nucleotides line up with TRBD2. This CDR3 region has 14 residues. J gave up 6 bases and V 7 bases, and 5 bases lay outside the gene matches. Per the germline V gene, CDR1 is MDHEN and CDR2 is SYDVKM. The CDR3 reads CASILAGARNEQFF. CDR3 in DNA: TGTGCCAGCATACTAGCGGGAGCACGCAATGAGCAGTTCTTC.

Note on this clone: The sample carries other DNA sequences with the same CDR3. DNA for the CDR3: TGCGCCAGCAGCTTGGCGGGGGATCAGCCCCAGCATTTT. Residues: CASSLAGDQPQHF. The chain carries TRBV5-1 and TRBJ1-5; D might be TRBD1 (5 bases). This CDR3 has 13 amino acids. Looked up from germline, CDR1 is SGHRS and CDR2 is YFSETQ. The V gene lost 0 bases and the J gene lost 5 bases, with 6 bases spanning the gap.

The V call is TRBV27, the J call TRBJ2-7; D remains ambiguous. The germline CDR1 and CDR2 sequences are MNHEY and SMNVEV (reference sequence). This CDR3 has 14 residues. Trimming pared 2 bases from V and 0 bases from J, leaving 8 bases between. The CDR3, as DNA: TGTGCCAGCAGTTTAAGTGGGCACTCCTACGAGCAGTACTTC. Its translation: CASSLSGHSYEQYF.

The gene calls are TRBV25-1 and TRBJ1-2; 8 bases agree with TRBD1. The germline gives CDR1 MGHDK, CDR2 SYGVNS. The V and J ends lost 4 bases and 8 bases, in that order; junction bases with no gene match: 9. The CDR3 sequence is 14 residues long. In nucleotides, the CDR3 is TGTGCCAGCAGTGTGACAGGGGTAGTTGGCGGCTACACCTTC. Protein sequence: CASSVTGVVGGYTF.

Comments on this clone: This same CDR3 is encoded by further DNA sequences in the sample. CDR3 coding DNA: TGTGCCAGCAGTTTGCAGGGGGGGAACACTGAAGCTTTCTTT. Its translation is CASSLQGGNTEAFF. V is TRBV28 and J is TRBJ1-1, with 7 bases fitting TRBD1. V dropped 3 bases and J dropped 1; count of bases not matched to a gene: 2. In germline, CDR1 is MDHEN, CDR2 SYDVKM. The CDR3 has 14 residues.

The chain recombines TRBV6-1 with TRBJ1-2; no firm D call. V lost 2 bases and J lost 3, with 4 bases in between. Germline assignment: CDR1 MNHNS and CDR2 SASEGT. This CDR3 has 12 residues. DNA for the CDR3: TGTGCCAGCAGTGAATATTACTATGGCTACACCTTC. Its translation is CASSEYYYGYTF.

Only a few counts were recorded for this clone. The V and J genes are TRBV10-3 and TRBJ1-5; D is unresolved. In germline, CDR1 is ENHRY, CDR2 SYGVKD. This CDR3 has 16 residues. V was clipped by 0 bases and J by 2 bases, with 11 bases between them. The CDR3 coding sequence is TGTGCCATCAGTGAGTCGATCCAGAGGGGCAATCAGCCCCAGCATTTT. Protein product: CAISESIQRGNQPQHF.

The chain uses TRBV2 and TRBJ2-3; D gene uncertain. V lost 3 bases to trimming and J lost 0 bases, with 13 bases between them. Germline V gene lookup returns CDR1 SNHLY and CDR2 FYNNEI. CDR3 length: 16 amino acids. The CDR3 loop reads CASSDSARTSTDTQYF. In DNA form, the CDR3 reads TGTGCCAGCAGTGATAGTGCGCGTACTAGCACAGATACGCAGTATTTT.

The chain combines TRBV18 with TRBJ2-2; TRBD1 matches 7 bases. The V and J ends lost 1 base and 0 bases, in that order; junction bases with no gene match: 2. CDR3 size: 16 residues. In germline, CDR1 is KGHSH, CDR2 LQKENI. CDR3 amino acids: CASSPRTGANTGELFF. The DNA for the CDR3 is TGTGCCAGCTCACCACGAACAGGGGCGAACACCGGGGAGCTGTTTTTT.

V gene TRBV6-5 combines with J gene TRBJ1-2; 8 bases match TRBD1. The length of the CDR3 is 14 residues. With V trimmed by 6 bases and J by 3 bases, 6 bases remained unmatched. Looked up from germline, CDR1 is MNHEY and CDR2 is SVGAGI. This chain's CDR3 is CASRLTGAYYGYTF. The CDR3 nucleotides read TGTGCCAGCAGGCTGACAGGGGCGTACTATGGCTACACCTTC.

This clone was recorded once. The chain joins TRBV28 to TRBJ2-2; D possibly corresponds to TRBD2 (6 bases). V lost 7 bases and J 6 bases, leaving 15 bases between the germline ends. Germline CDR1 reads MDHEN; CDR2 reads SYDVKM. The CDR3 length is 14 residues. The CDR3 DNA reads TGTGCCAGCACGGGACTCCGGTTGGCCGGGGAGCTGTTTTTT. Amino acid sequence: CASTGLRLAGELFF.